This T cell receptor beta chain appears in the sequencing data of a study of regulatory T cells in long-lasting Graves disease. The length of the CDR3 is 15 residues. Per the germline V gene, CDR1 is MDHEN and CDR2 is SYDVKM. Losses at the gene ends were 3 bases for V and 5 bases for J; bases not matched to a gene: 7. Relying on iRepertoire HTBI primers and Arm-PCR of CDR3 regions, the team built TCR beta libraries. TCRdb re-called the multiplex PCR reads through MiXCR, storing one row per CDR3 protein. The table records hundreds of thousands of distinct CDR3 sequences, 20% to 25% of them present only once. Time point meaning: persistent/refractory GD, antithyroid drugs over 5 years with positive TRAb. Extracted RNA from PBMCs served as the source of the TCR library. This clonotype was seen many times.

The chain uses TRBV28 and TRBJ1-5; 7 bases match TRBD1. The input for sequencing was peripheral blood mononuclear cells (PBMCs), taken when the disease was refractory, from a patient treated with antithyroid drugs. This TCR was sampled from a female donor with Graves disease. CDR3 DNA sequence: TGTGCCAGCAGTTTGAATCAGGGGGTTCATCAGCCCCAGCATTTT. Translation: CASSLNQGVHQPQHF.